The clone carrying this TCR beta chain was detected a few times. The entry originates in a study of blood T cell repertoires in COVID-19. Study overall: COVID-19 samples collected from the United States, Italy and Spain covered acute and convalescent phases. T cells, B-cell-depleted T cells, or PBMCs supplied cDNA or gDNA.

Only in-frame clones appear in the TCRdb table, and some are missing; sequencing was by immunoSEQ multiplex PCR. The sample has about 170,000 clones; about 87% are singletons. V was cut by 5 bases and J by 4 bases, with 20 bases left in between. CDR1 SGHVS and CDR2 FNYEAQ come from the germline V gene. This CDR3 spans 16 amino acids. Seattle researchers signed up patients amid active infection and tracked them longitudinally. The sample consisted of peripheral blood. V usage is TRBV7-6 and J usage is TRBJ1-2; D gene ambiguous. This TCR came from a man in his fifties or sixties with COVID-19, enrolled during active disease. The CDR3 protein is CASSPSSGGTLYGYTF. The CDR3 DNA is TGTGCCAGCAGCCCCTCTTCCGGAGGCACTCTCTATGGCTACACCTTC.